The 14 T cell receptor beta chains presented below share a single source sample, sequenced in a study of T cell responses to AZD1222 COVID-19 vaccine. Method: immunoSEQ multiplex PCR; TCRdb's copy keeps in-frame clones and lacks some. The sample includes under 50,000 clones, 80% of them seen just once. This sample comprised peripheral blood, obtained 28 days after the second dose of the MenACWY control vaccine. Every receptor here comes from an adult who received the MenACWY meningococcal vaccine as a control.

This chain connects TRBV27 to TRBJ1-6, with a weak D call TRBD1 (5 bases). Trimming stripped 10 bases from V and 6 bases from J, with 13 bases between. The CDR3 loop spans 13 amino acids. Looked up from germline, CDR1 is MNHEY and CDR2 is SMNVEV (reference sequence). The CDR3 DNA sequence: TGTGCCAACTATCGGGACCTTAATTCACCCCTCCACTTT. Its translation is CANYRDLNSPLHF.

This sequence joins TRBV10-2 and TRBJ1-2, with a tentative D call TRBD1 (6 bases). Looked up from germline, CDR1 is WSHSY and CDR2 is SAAADI. V lost 6 bases, J lost 6 bases, and 17 bases lay in between. The CDR3 contains 14 residues. The CDR3 nucleotides read TGCGCCAGCAGGTGGGGGGGCGGGGTTGATGGCTACACCTTC. Its translation: CASRWGGGVDGYTF.

The rearrangement links TRBV28 to TRBJ2-7; no firm D call. V lost 1 base and J lost 3, with 13 bases in between. The CDR3 totals 15 residues. The germline V gene has CDR1 MDHEN and CDR2 SYDVKM. The DNA for the CDR3 is TGTGCCAGCAGTTTATTCCCCCAGCGCCTCTACGAGCAGTACTTC. Its protein is CASSLFPQRLYEQYF.

The chain joins TRBV15 to TRBJ1-1; the D gene is possibly TRBD1 (5 bases). This CDR3 has 13 amino acids. V was pared by 0 bases and J by 5 bases, with 7 bases between. The germline V gene encodes CDR1 LNHNV and CDR2 YYDKDF (reference sequence). The CDR3 protein is CATSREGDTEAFF. The CDR3 coding sequence is TGTGCCACCAGCAGAGAGGGGGATACTGAAGCTTTCTTT.

The gene calls are TRBV18 and TRBJ1-1; D is undetermined. The CDR3 extends over 12 amino acids. V lost 2 bases, J lost 6 bases, and 7 bases lay in between. Looked up from germline, CDR1 is KGHSH and CDR2 is LQKENI. CDR3: CASSPRRSEAFF. CDR3 DNA sequence: TGTGCCAGCTCACCAAGAAGATCTGAAGCTTTCTTT.

The rearrangement joins TRBV15 to TRBJ1-1; D unresolved. V was clipped by 0 bases and J by 9 bases, with 5 bases between them. CDR1 and CDR2 from the germline V gene are LNHNV and YYDKDF (reference sequence). CDR3 size: 11 residues. CDR3 bases: TGTGCCACCAGCAGAGAGGGAAAAGCTTTCTTT. Protein: CATSREGKAFF.

The chain recombines TRBV28 with TRBJ1-4, with 7 nucleotides matching TRBD1. CDR1 is MDHEN and CDR2 is SYDVKM in the germline V gene. The ends lost 1 base at V and 2 bases at J; junction bases unmatched: 10. The CDR3 spans 18 residues. Written as DNA, the CDR3 is TGTGCCAGCAGTTTATTCGATCCGGGACAGAGGACTAATGAAAAACTGTTTTTT. Translating gives CASSLFDPGQRTNEKLFF.

The chain has TRBV6-5 and TRBJ1-5; D not resolved. The CDR3 consists of 14 residues. From germline, CDR1 is MNHEY and CDR2 SVGAGI. The V end was cut by 0 bases, the J end by 3 bases, with 6 bases between. This CDR3 reads CASSYSHYNQPQHF. In DNA, the CDR3 is TGTGCCAGCAGTTACTCGCACTACAATCAGCCCCAGCATTTT.

The gene calls are TRBV4-2 and TRBJ2-7; tentative D call: TRBD2 (5 bases). V was cut by 0 bases and J by 6 bases, with 15 bases left in between. Germline lookup yields CDR1 LGHNA and CDR2 YNFKEQ. This CDR3 contains 15 residues. The CDR3 loop is CASSQDQSSAGEQYF. The CDR3 bases are TGTGCCAGCAGCCAAGATCAGAGTAGCGCCGGCGAGCAGTACTTC.

The chain combines TRBV29-1 with TRBJ1-1, with unresolved D. The germline CDR1 and CDR2 sequences are SQVTM and ANQGSEA. Between the trimmed V and J ends, which lost 5 bases and 5 bases, there was a span of 12 bases. There are 12 residues in the CDR3. The CDR3 DNA is TGCAGCGTTATTTGGTCCTTTACTGAAGCTTTCTTT. This translates into CSVIWSFTEAFF. The full variable domain, its missing parts supplied by reference TRBV29-1 and TRBJ1-1, is SAVISQKPSRDICQRGTSLTIQCQVDSQVTMMFWYRQQPGQSLTLIATANQGSEATYESGFVIDKFPISRPNLTFSTLTVSNMSPEDSSIYLCSVIWSFTEAFFGQGTRLTVV.

This chain's CDR3 is CASSELGRSYNEQFF. CDR3 DNA: TGTGCCAGCAGTGAATTGGGTCGCTCCTACAATGAGCAGTTCTTC. This chain uses TRBV2 with TRBJ2-1, with D unresolved. Germline-derived CDR1 and CDR2 are SNHLY and FYNNEI. The CDR3 covers 15 residues. V was shortened by 2 bases and J by 0 bases, with 8 bases between the two germline ends.

The V call is TRBV25-1, the J call TRBJ1-5, with D possibly matching TRBD1 (5 bases). The CDR3 consists of 12 residues. The ends were cut back, 8 bases at V and 7 bases at J, with 12 bases in the middle. Looked up from germline, CDR1 is MGHDK and CDR2 is SYGVNS. CDR3 bases: TGTGCCAGCTCCTCGTGGGGGCAGCCCCAGCATTTT. Residues: CASSSWGQPQHF.

V and J are TRBV6-5 and TRBJ1-1; D uncertain. Germline V gene sequence: CDR1 MNHEY, CDR2 SVGAGI. V gave up 6 bases and J gave up 7 bases, with 6 bases separating them. CDR3 size: 10 residues. The CDR3, as DNA: TGTGCCAGCAGGGTGGGTGAAGCTTTCTTT. This codes for CASRVGEAFF.

The chain couples TRBV10-2 to TRBJ1-6; 8 bases are a match to TRBD1. The CDR3 totals 16 residues. The germline V gene has CDR1 WSHSY and CDR2 SAAADI. After removal of 6 bases from V and 5 bases from J, the junction contained 9 bases not matched to a gene. Here the CDR3 reads CASRPRGRADNSPLHF. The CDR3 coding sequence is TGCGCCAGCAGACCCAGGGGGCGCGCCGATAATTCACCCCTCCACTTT.